Each of the 5 T cell receptor beta chains below was sequenced from the same sample in a study of blood T cell repertoires in COVID-19 (TCRdb year 2020). The method was the immunoSEQ multiplex PCR assay. Not all clones reach the TCRdb copy of this immuneACCESS table, which keeps in-frame sequences only. Checked studies attribute under half of the gap to unresolved V genes and leave the rest unexplained. The sample records some 300,000 clones, 88% of which are singletons. Around 2% of the sample rests with the top ten. Sequenced sample: PBMCs or T cells enriched from blood (not recorded which). These receptor sequences come from an older woman in a cohort exposed to, infected with or recovered from COVID-19 (not recorded which).

The V and J genes are TRBV14 and TRBJ2-3, with 7 positions matching TRBD1. With 3 bases clipped from V and 4 bases from J, the junction kept 7 bases outside the gene matches. The CDR3 consists of 15 residues. Germline values: CDR1 SGHDN, CDR2 FVKESK. CDR3 in amino acids: CASSQLGQGADTQYF. The CDR3 bases are TGTGCCAGCAGCCAGCTCGGGCAGGGGGCAGATACGCAGTATTTT.

The chain has TRBV28 and TRBJ2-2; D perhaps matches TRBD1 (6 bases). Trimming removed 6 bases at V and 4 bases at J, with 18 bases between. The CDR3 has 16 residues. Germline CDR1 MDHEN, CDR2 SYDVKM. CDR3 in DNA: TGTGCCAGCAGACCACACAGGGAATGGGGCACCGGGGAGCTGTTTTTT. Protein product: CASRPHREWGTGELFF.

This chain joins TRBV4-3 and TRBJ2-1; 9 bases are shared with TRBD2. Per germline, CDR1 LGHNA and CDR2 YSLEER. The length of the CDR3 is 16 residues. Trimming at V came to 1 base and at J to 4 bases, leaving 5 bases not matched to a gene. The CDR3: CASSQAASGVYNEQFF. The CDR3 nucleotides read TGCGCCAGCAGCCAAGCGGCTAGCGGGGTATACAATGAGCAGTTCTTC.

The J gene is TRBJ2-7, the V gene TRBV6-5, with a tentative D call TRBD2 (6 bases). Per the germline V gene, CDR1 is MNHEY and CDR2 is SVGAGI. CDR3 size: 15 residues. V shed 2 bases and J shed 3 bases, with 14 bases lying between them. This CDR3 is CASSYGSGGVYEQYF. CDR3 in DNA: TGTGCCAGCAGTTACGGGAGCGGAGGGGTCTACGAGCAGTACTTC.

The gene calls are TRBV6-5 and TRBJ2-3; 7 bases agree with TRBD2. The CDR3 length is 14 residues. Germline CDR1 MNHEY, CDR2 SVGAGI. J lost 0 bases, V lost 6 bases, and 3 bases had no gene match. In nucleotides, the CDR3 is TGTGCCAGCAGGGGACTACCTAGCACAGATACGCAGTATTTT. It specifies CASRGLPSTDTQYF.